This T cell receptor beta chain was recovered during a study of T cell responses to AZD1222 COVID-19 vaccine. Data came from immunoSEQ multiplex PCR; TCRdb stores just in-frame clones and leaves some out. The sample shows 130,000 or so clones, over 75% of them seen only once. Germline assignment: CDR1 SGHTA and CDR2 FQGTGA. Trimming took off 4 bases at V and 5 bases at J, with 11 bases between the two ends. The CDR3 consists of 13 residues. Study observations and caveats: White British ancestry dominated among donors, who included more females, and clonal diversity was possibly underestimated. There were repertoire samples only from the period after the peak T cell response. Two AZD1222 doses significantly raised spike-specific TCR breadth and depth over controls.

This clone was seen only a few times. Its antigen is as yet unknown. The sequence derives from an adult who received the MenACWY meningococcal vaccine as a control. The chain links TRBV7-3 to TRBJ1-1, with D unresolved. The material was peripheral blood, obtained 28 days after the second dose of the MenACWY control vaccine. This CDR3 reads CASSSGERTEAFF. In nucleotides, the CDR3 is TGTGCCAGCAGCTCCGGGGAACGGACTGAAGCTTTCTTT.